What follows are 26 T cell receptor beta chains derived from one specimen sequenced in a study of PD-1 blockade in classical Hodgkin lymphoma. Sequencing was performed with immunoSEQ multiplex PCR; in TCRdb, only in-frame clones are kept and a portion is missing. Here the sample spans tens of thousands of clones, about 77% being singletons. Noted time point: cycle 4 day 1 (C4D1), after more than 5 weeks of nivolumab. Every patient experienced relapse after autologous stem cell transplantation, and brentuximab vedotin exposure varied. Source: peripheral blood mononuclear cells (PBMCs), taken before the fourth cycle of nivolumab. These receptors were collected from a human donor with classical Hodgkin lymphoma.

The chain recombines TRBV18 with TRBJ2-3; 8 bases are a match to TRBD2. Trimming removed 1 base from V and 2 bases from J; junction bases left unmatched: 5. CDR3 length: 16 residues. Germline values: CDR1 KGHSH, CDR2 LQKENI. CDR3 sequence: CASSPLGTRSTDTQYF. The CDR3 DNA reads TGTGCCAGCTCACCACTAGGGACTAGATCCACAGATACGCAGTATTTT.

The chain is built from TRBV9 and TRBJ2-1; 9 bases agree with TRBD2. The CDR3 runs to 19 residues. Germline V gene data show CDR1 as SGDLS and CDR2 as YYNGEE. J was trimmed by 6 bases and V by 0 bases; bases with no gene match: 16. CDR3 residues: CASSVVGSGGRALANEQFF. CDR3 DNA: TGTGCCAGCAGCGTAGTAGGCTCGGGCGGGAGGGCCTTGGCCAATGAGCAGTTCTTC.

This chain connects TRBV5-1 to TRBJ2-3; 7 bases fit TRBD2. V was clipped by 6 bases and J by 1 base; unmatched bases: 8. Per germline, CDR1 SGHRS and CDR2 YFSETQ. This CDR3 comprises 15 residues. In DNA form, the CDR3 reads TGCGCCAGCATCAGAGGCGGGGGAGGCACAGATACGCAGTATTTT. As protein: CASIRGGGGTDTQYF.

This chain joins TRBV19 and TRBJ2-3; 9 bases map to TRBD2. Trimming cost V 5 bases and J 2 bases; bases outside gene matches: 8. Per germline, CDR1 LNHDA and CDR2 SQIVND (reference sequence). This CDR3 has 16 residues. The DNA of the CDR3 is TGTGCCAGTAGTGGAATAGCGGGGGCGATCACAGATACGCAGTATTTT. Residues: CASSGIAGAITDTQYF.

The chain recombines TRBV18 with TRBJ1-5, with TRBD1 matching 9 bases. This CDR3 spans 16 amino acids. CDR1 is KGHSH, CDR2 LQKENI, per germline. The junction had 7 bases not matched to a gene; V was cut back by 3 bases and J by 4 bases. The CDR3 DNA sequence: TGTGCCAGCTCACCCTCCCGACAGGGGGATAATCAGCCCCAGCATTTT. This encodes CASSPSRQGDNQPQHF.

About this clone itself: A read error may produce the germline difference seen at one junction end. The same CDR3 arises from other DNA sequences in this sample as well. The rearrangement uses TRBV6-6 and TRBJ1-2; possibly TRBD1 for D (5 bases). The CDR3 has 13 residues. Germline CDR1 MNHNY, CDR2 SVGAGI (reference sequence). The CDR3 DNA sequence: TGCGCCAGCGGGGGGTTGAGTAACTATGGCTACACCTTC. Amino acid sequence: CASGGLSNYGYTF.

The chain uses TRBV5-4 and TRBJ2-7; 7 bases map to TRBD1. Germline assignment: CDR1 SGHNT and CDR2 YYREEE (reference sequence). The CDR3 runs 14 residues. After removal of 4 bases from V and 3 bases from J, the junction contained 7 bases not matched to a gene. The CDR3 spells CASSTPGQDYEQYF. Here the CDR3 DNA reads TGTGCCAGCAGCACCCCTGGACAGGACTACGAGCAGTACTTC.

A remark on this clone: One junction end disagrees with the germline gene, perhaps due to a read error. This CDR3 reads CANSLGMGYGYTF. The DNA of the CDR3 is TGCGCCAACAGCTTGGGCATGGGGTATGGCTACACCTTC. This chain uses TRBV5-1 with TRBJ1-2; D unclear. The CDR3 covers 13 residues. CDR1 is SGHRS, CDR2 YFSETQ, per germline.

The rearrangement joins TRBV29-1 to TRBJ2-1, with 10 bases matching TRBD1. Trimming took 4 bases from V and 8 from J; bases not matched to a gene: 8. CDR1 and CDR2 from the germline V gene are SQVTM and ANQGSEA. This CDR3 has 14 residues. CDR3 loop: CSVVKPDRGDEQFF. The CDR3, as DNA: TGCAGCGTTGTTAAGCCGGACAGGGGGGATGAGCAGTTCTTC.

The chain carries TRBV27 and TRBJ1-1; D is unresolved. The germline CDR1 and CDR2 sequences are MNHEY and SMNVEV (reference sequence). There are 15 residues in the CDR3. V shed 3 bases and J shed 3 bases, with 14 bases lying between them. The CDR3 here is CASSFIPSQYTEAFF. The CDR3 nucleotides read TGTGCCAGCAGTTTTATTCCCTCACAGTACACTGAAGCTTTCTTT.

CDR3 in amino acids: CASSLAGGGNTGELFF. In DNA, the CDR3 is TGCGCCAGCAGCTTGGCCGGGGGAGGCAACACCGGGGAGCTGTTTTTT. This rearrangement joins TRBV5-1 to TRBJ2-2, with D perhaps matching TRBD2 (6 bases). The CDR3 has 16 amino acids. CDR1 is SGHRS, CDR2 YFSETQ, per germline. V was shortened by 0 bases and J by 2 bases, with 11 bases between the two germline ends.

V usage is TRBV4-1 and J usage is TRBJ2-2, with a tentative D call TRBD2 (5 bases). V dropped 4 bases and J dropped 1 base, with 10 bases sitting between them. This CDR3 contains 15 residues. Looked up from germline, CDR1 is MGHRA and CDR2 is YSYEKL. The CDR3 bases are TGCGCCAGCAGCCGAGGGTGGGGGAACACCGGGGAGCTGTTTTTT. As protein: CASSRGWGNTGELFF.

This sequence joins TRBV6-5 and TRBJ2-7; 7 bases are a match to TRBD1. Germline values: CDR1 MNHEY, CDR2 SVGAGI. The CDR3 contains 15 residues. The trim removed 5 bases at V and 3 bases at J, leaving 10 bases unmatched. The CDR3 loop is CASSGVGTADYEQYF. The CDR3 coding sequence is TGTGCCAGCAGTGGAGTTGGGACAGCAGACTACGAGCAGTACTTC.

The rearrangement links TRBV4-2 to TRBJ1-1; TRBD1 matches at 7 bases. The CDR3 contains 16 residues. V shed 3 bases, J shed 7 bases, and the junction held 14 bases outside the gene matches. From germline, CDR1 is LGHNA and CDR2 YNFKEQ. The CDR3 spells CASSQEGGRGSFEAFF. The CDR3 nucleotides read TGTGCCAGCAGCCAGGAGGGGGGCAGGGGGAGTTTTGAAGCTTTCTTT.

V usage is TRBV4-1 and J usage is TRBJ2-3, with D uncertain. Germline V gives CDR1 MGHRA, CDR2 YSYEKL. The ends were cut back, 1 base at V and 6 bases at J, with 5 bases in the middle. CDR3 size: 12 residues. The CDR3 DNA follows: TGCGCCAGCAGCCAAGTGTCGGATACGCAGTATTTT. It specifies CASSQVSDTQYF.

CDR3 loop: CASSYSPGAGGYTF. CDR3 in DNA: TGTGCCAGCAGTTACTCACCGGGGGCTGGCGGCTACACCTTC. The rearrangement links TRBV6-5 to TRBJ1-2; D may be TRBD1 (6 bases). With 0 bases removed from V and 8 bases from J, the gap between germline ends came to 13 bases. CDR1 and CDR2 (germline): MNHEY, SVGAGI. The CDR3 consists of 14 residues.

CDR3 protein: CATHPDIFNEQFF. The DNA of the CDR3 is TGTGCCACCCACCCGGACATTTTTAATGAGCAGTTCTTC. The rearrangement joins TRBV19 to TRBJ2-1; perhaps TRBD1 as D (5 bases). Germline assignment: CDR1 LNHDA and CDR2 SQIVND (reference sequence). This CDR3 is 13 amino acids long. V was clipped by 10 bases and J by 7 bases, with 17 bases between them.

The table lists this clone with a few counts. V usage is TRBV7-9 and J usage is TRBJ2-7; no firm D call. The CDR3 runs 13 residues. Germline-derived CDR1 and CDR2 are SEHNR and FQNEAQ (reference sequence). V was clipped by 8 bases and J by 0 bases, with 11 bases between them. CDR3 nucleotides: TGTGCCAGCGGAACCAGTAGCTCCTACGAGCAGTACTTC. Translation: CASGTSSSYEQYF.

V usage is TRBV5-4 and J usage is TRBJ1-1, with D tentatively TRBD1 (6 bases). Germline-derived CDR1 and CDR2 are SGHNT and YYREEE (reference sequence). The CDR3 covers 15 residues. V lost 4 bases to trimming and J lost 1 base, with 14 bases between them. The CDR3 sequence is CASSPTTTGNTEAFF. DNA for the CDR3: TGTGCCAGCAGCCCTACAACGACAGGGAACACTGAAGCTTTCTTT. The variable domain in full, with the rest retrieved from reference TRBV5-4 and TRBJ1-1, is ETGVTQSPTHLIKTRGQQVTLRCSSQSGHNTVSWYQQALGQGPQFIFQYYREEENGRGNFPPRFSGLQFPNYSSELNVNALELDDSALYLCASSPTTTGNTEAFFGQGTRLTVV.

The chain uses TRBV7-8 and TRBJ1-4; D is possibly TRBD1 (6 bases). The CDR3 contains 14 residues. Germline-derived CDR1 and CDR2 are SGHVS and FQNEAQ. V was trimmed by 5 bases and J by 5 bases, leaving 12 bases between them. As DNA, the CDR3 is TGTGCCAGCAGCCGCAGGGGAAGGAATGAAAAACTGTTTTTT. Its translation is CASSRRGRNEKLFF. The full variable domain, completed using reference TRBV7-8 and TRBJ1-4, is GAGVSQSPRYKVAKRGQDVALRCDPISGHVSLFWYQQALGQGPEFLTYFQNEAQLDKSGLPSDRFFAERPEGSVSTLKIQRTQQEDSAVYLCASSRRGRNEKLFFGSGTQLSVL.

The genes are TRBV9 and TRBJ2-7, with D possibly being TRBD2 (6 bases). Trimming took 3 bases from V and 3 from J, leaving 19 bases between them. The CDR3 has 16 amino acids. Germline loops: CDR1 SGDLS, CDR2 YYNGEE. The CDR3 DNA sequence: TGTGCCAGCAGCGCATACGGGGTGACTAGTATCTACGAGCAGTACTTC. Translating it yields CASSAYGVTSIYEQYF.

The chain couples TRBV19 to TRBJ2-1; unclear D gene. Trimming removed 3 bases at V and 9 bases at J, with 12 bases between. The CDR3 spans 13 residues. The germline CDR1 and CDR2 sequences are LNHDA and SQIVND (reference sequence). CDR3 sequence: CASSMTEFGEQFF. In nucleotides, the CDR3 is TGTGCCAGTAGTATGACGGAGTTCGGTGAGCAGTTCTTC.

V and J are TRBV18 and TRBJ2-7; D is uncertain. The germline V gene has CDR1 KGHSH and CDR2 LQKENI. Trimming removed 3 bases at V and 3 bases at J, with 15 bases between. There are 15 residues in the CDR3. The CDR3 DNA reads TGTGCCAGCTCACCTGGGTCAGCTTCCAGCTACGAGCAGTACTTC. It specifies CASSPGSASSYEQYF.

As concerns this clone: Other nucleotide sequences from this sample produce the same CDR3. This CDR3 is CASSRTGDSNQPQHF. The CDR3 nucleotides read TGTGCCAGCAGCAGGACAGGGGATAGCAATCAGCCCCAGCATTTT. The chain combines TRBV6-5 with TRBJ1-5, with 9 bases identical to TRBD1. The CDR3 sequence is 15 residues long. The germline CDR1 and CDR2 sequences are MNHEY and SVGAGI. J lost 0 bases, V lost 6 bases, and 3 bases had no gene match.

This CDR3 is CASSLVGGASDTQYF. CDR3 in DNA: TGTGCCAGCAGCTTAGTAGGGGGGGCATCAGATACGCAGTATTTT. This chain connects TRBV7-6 to TRBJ2-3; weak D call: TRBD2 (7 bases). CDR3 size: 15 residues. The germline V and J ends were trimmed by 1 base and 4 bases, with 12 bases remaining between them. Germline CDR1 reads SGHVS; CDR2 reads FNYEAQ.

The chain recombines TRBV10-3 with TRBJ1-1; D is uncertain. Germline V lookup: CDR1 ENHRY, CDR2 SYGVKD. The CDR3 runs 15 residues. The V end lost 0 bases, the J end lost 5 bases, and 13 bases lay between the germline ends. The CDR3: CAISESLGLRTEAFF. CDR3 in DNA: TGTGCCATCAGTGAGTCTCTCGGGCTGCGAACTGAAGCTTTCTTT.